This T cell receptor (beta chain) comes out of a study of CD8 T cells in Susac syndrome. Study-wide background: There were about six sequenced Susac syndrome patients with active disease and 8 or 9 in remission. At blood draw, Susac syndrome patients were therapy-naive, on corticosteroids, or on intravenous immunoglobulin alone.

The CDR3 runs to 13 residues. In germline, CDR1 is SGHAT, CDR2 FQNNGV. The trim removed 4 bases at V and 8 bases at J, leaving 6 bases unmatched. RNA was extracted with the RNeasy kit, and a quantity of roughly 0.45 to 1 ug was reverse transcribed using random hexamers. By means of immunoSEQ multiplex PCR, TCR beta CDR3 spanning 54 Vbeta and 13 Jbeta underwent amplification. MiXCR, applied by TCRdb to the immunoSEQ multiplex PCR reads, yields one record per CDR3 protein. The sample contains 150,000 to 200,000 distinct CDR3 sequences, over 90% of which appear only once. This receptor was identified in a human donor with Susac syndrome. The rearrangement uses TRBV11-2 and TRBJ1-2; 8 bases align to TRBD1. The specimen was CD8+ T cells from PBMCs. The CDR3, as DNA: TGTGCCAGCAGCTCCCAGGGGGCGGGAGGCTACACCTTC. It specifies CASSSQGAGGYTF.